This T cell receptor (beta chain) is drawn from a study of blood T cell repertoires in COVID-19. In the study overall: COVID-19 samples collected from the United States, Italy and Spain covered acute and convalescent phases.

V lost 1 base, J lost 15 bases, and 11 bases stayed unmatched. CDR3 length: 15 amino acids. Per the germline V gene, CDR1 is SGHTA and CDR2 is FQGNSA. Per the authors' pipeline: Reference gene primer amplification yielded estimated nucleated cell counts. Libraries were prepared by immunoSEQ multiplex PCR; TCRdb keeps only in-frame clonotypes and omits some of them. V, J and clone size are taken as reported in that table, and D and trimming were inferred from the DNA itself. Among 350,000 to 400,000 clones listed, around 92% were seen once. The receptor comes from a woman aged 30 to 39 with COVID-19, enrolled during active disease. The rearrangement uses TRBV7-2 and TRBJ2-1; 11 bases line up with TRBD2. Sequencing was carried out using peripheral blood. CDR3 DNA: TGTGCCAGCAGCTTAGGTTCGGTTAGCGGGGGGGCCCTGTTCTTC. This sequence encodes CASSLGSVSGGALFF.